This entry features one T cell receptor beta chain sequence. As yet, its antigen is unknown. This entry is derived from a study of CD8 T cells in Susac syndrome. Study results and caveats: The study's TCR sequencing and HLA analysis drew on a certain number of individuals. That number was acknowledged as relatively small.

Both CD4+ and CD8+ T cells were negatively isolated, and TEMRA cells underwent FACS enrichment. With 6 bases clipped from V and 3 bases from J, the junction kept 4 bases outside the gene matches. This CDR3 comprises 14 residues. Reverse transcription of about 0.5 to 1 ug RNA was carried out with random hexamers. It was immunoSEQ multiplex PCR that amplified TCR beta CDR3 across 54 Vbeta and 13 Jbeta. One entry per CDR3 protein, called by TCRdb with MiXCR from the immunoSEQ multiplex PCR reads. The table includes about 190,000 distinct CDR3 sequences, roughly 94% detected once. The rearrangement links TRBV12-3 or TRBV12-4 to TRBJ2-7; TRBD2 aligns across 11 bases. Specimen: CD4+ T cells from PBMCs. The sequence was collected from a human donor in good health. The CDR3 coding sequence is TGTGCCAGCAGACTAGCGGGGGATATCTACGAGCAGTACTTC. Protein: CASRLAGDIYEQYF.